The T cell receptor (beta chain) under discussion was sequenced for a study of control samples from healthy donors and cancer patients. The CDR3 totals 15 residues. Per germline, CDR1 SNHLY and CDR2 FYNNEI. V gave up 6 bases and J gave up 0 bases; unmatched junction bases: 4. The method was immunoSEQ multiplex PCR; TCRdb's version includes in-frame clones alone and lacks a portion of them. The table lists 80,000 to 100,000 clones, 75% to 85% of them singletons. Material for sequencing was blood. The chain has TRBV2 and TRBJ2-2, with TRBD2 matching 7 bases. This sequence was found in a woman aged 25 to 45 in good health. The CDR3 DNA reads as TGTGCCAGCAGCCGGACTAGAGCGAACACCGGGGAGCTGTTTTTT. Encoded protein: CASSRTRANTGELFF.